The TCR beta chain under discussion was sequenced for a study of Ad26.COV2.S vaccination and SARS-CoV-2 variants. Notes on the study in general: The placebo group had lower spike-specific TCR breadth than the vaccine recipients did.

This sample's treatment: around 19 received Ad26.COV2.S at low or high dose, single or two shots; roughly five received placebo; per-sample allocation not given. The investigators took samples on day 63 after the first vaccine or placebo injection. Aged 18-55 years, donor was enrolled in Boston in 2020. Using immunoSEQ multiplex PCR, the repertoire was profiled, and TCRdb retains in-frame clones only, with some absent. This table has about 320,000 clones, approximately 86% appearing once. As to this clone: What it binds is unknown.

The sample was peripheral blood, taken in a trial of Ad26.COV2.S vaccine versus placebo. The source is a person aged 18-65 years who received the Ad26.COV2.S COVID-19 vaccine or a placebo.

CDR3 nucleotide sequence: TGTGCCAGGACCGAGATATCCTACGAGCAGTACTTC. Its protein is CARTEISYEQYF. The rearrangement joins TRBV19 to TRBJ2-7; D unclear. CDR3 length: 12 amino acids. Trimming stripped 9 bases from V and 1 base from J, with 10 bases between. The V gene's germline CDR1 is LNHDA and CDR2 SQIVND (reference sequence).